This T cell receptor beta chain is from a study of Tregs in tolerant kidney transplant recipients. Overall study findings and caveats: Nucleotide sequences could not be compared across some patients' samples due to primer changes. Validation in larger populations is needed because few patients were studied.

Unstimulated Tregs (CD4+CD25+CD127-) and CD4+CD25- non-Tregs were sorted from PBMCs. Note on this clone: Its matching antigen is unknown.

Measured with immunoSEQ multiplex PCR; TCRdb has only the in-frame clones, and not every one. The table shows under 95,000 clones, with approximately 90% occurring only once. V was trimmed by 0 bases and J by 7 bases, leaving 12 bases between them. The CDR3 consists of 14 residues. CDR1 WSHSY and CDR2 SAAADI come from the germline V gene. This receptor was obtained from a human donor who received a combined kidney and bone marrow transplant. The chain has TRBV10-2 and TRBJ1-1; weak D call: TRBD1 (6 bases). This material consisted of Tregs from blood, taken before the transplant. DNA of the CDR3: TGCGCCAGCAGTGAGTCAACAGGGAGGGGTGAAGCTTTCTTT. Translating it yields CASSESTGRGEAFF.